A single sample is the source of the 14 T cell receptor beta chains below, sequenced in a study of T cell responses to AZD1222 COVID-19 vaccine (dated by TCRdb to the early 2020s). Libraries came from the immunoSEQ multiplex PCR assay. TCRdb limited this immuneACCESS table to in-frame rearrangements with V and J called. A share of clones is missing; checked studies link under half to unresolved V genes, and the rest is unexplained. A total of some 73,000 clones appear in this sample, about 88% of them only once. The top ten clonotypes cover about 9.6% of the sample. The label giving this sample's time point can be read as: about 28 days (+/-7) after the second vaccine dose. Source: peripheral blood, taken 28 days after the second AZD1222 dose. These receptors were obtained from an adult who received the AZD1222 COVID-19 vaccine.

This chain joins TRBV11-3 and TRBJ2-2, with 10 bases matching TRBD2. V lost 5 bases to trimming and J lost 1 base; unmatched junction nucleotides: 4. Looked up from germline, CDR1 is SGHNT and CDR2 is YENEEA. This CDR3 region has 16 residues. CDR3 in amino acids: CASSPRLAGNTGELFF. The DNA for the CDR3 is TGTGCCAGCAGCCCTCGACTAGCGGGGAACACCGGGGAGCTGTTTTTT.

The chain couples TRBV3-1 (or the pseudogene TRBV3-2) to TRBJ1-2; 10 bases are shared with TRBD1. J gave up 8 bases and V 3 bases, and 6 bases lay outside the gene matches. Germline CDR1 is LGHDT and CDR2 is YNNKEL (reference sequence). The CDR3 runs 14 residues. CDR3 in DNA: TGTGCCAGCAGCCAGACAGGGGGCGCGGGCGGCTACACCTTC. Protein product: CASSQTGGAGGYTF.

The rearrangement uses TRBV12-3 or TRBV12-4 and TRBJ1-2; D gene unclear. This CDR3 region has 13 residues. Trimming removed 6 bases at V and 6 bases at J, with 14 bases between. The CDR3 here is CASSLGVSHGYTF. The CDR3 DNA is TGTGCCAGCAGCCTTGGGGTTTCTCATGGCTACACCTTC.

A remark on this clone: Other DNA sequences in the sample encode the same CDR3. Written as DNA, the CDR3 is TGTGCCAGCAGCCAGGGGTCCTACAATGAGCAGTTCTTC. Translation gives CASSQGSYNEQFF. The gene calls are TRBV14 and TRBJ2-1; D remains ambiguous. The CDR3 extends over 13 amino acids. CDR1 is SGHDN and CDR2 is FVKESK in the germline V gene. Trimming shortened V by 3 bases and J by 1 base, and 4 bases separated the two germline ends.

The genes are TRBV14 and TRBJ1-6; 7 bases line up with TRBD1. Germline-derived CDR1 and CDR2 are SGHDN and FVKESK. The trim removed 3 bases at V and 7 bases at J, leaving 3 bases unmatched. The CDR3 is 14 residues long. The CDR3 DNA reads TGTGCCAGCAGCCAGGGACAGCGCAATTCACCCCTCCACTTT. It codes for CASSQGQRNSPLHF.

The CDR3 sequence: CASSLSNTEAFF. In DNA form, the CDR3 reads TGTGCCAGCAGTTTATCTAACACTGAAGCTTTCTTT. This chain connects TRBV12-3 or TRBV12-4 to TRBJ1-1; D is uncertain. Between the trimmed V and J ends, which lost 2 bases and 2 bases, there was a span of 3 bases. The CDR3 is 12 amino acids.

The J gene is TRBJ1-3, the V gene TRBV30; no clear D gene. Trimming cost V 3 bases and J 1 base, with 13 bases left between them. This CDR3 has 15 residues. CDR1 is GTSNPN, CDR2 SVGIG, per germline (reference sequence). The CDR3 reads CAWSVYSGSGNTIYF. The CDR3 nucleotides read TGTGCCTGGAGCGTCTACTCAGGTTCTGGAAACACCATATATTTT.

V is TRBV10-3 and J is TRBJ1-5; D remains ambiguous. V was trimmed by 6 bases and J by 5 bases, leaving 11 bases between them. The CDR3 has 13 residues. Germline V CDR1 and CDR2: ENHRY, SYGVKD. The CDR3 nucleotides are TGTGCCATCAGGCCCAGTGGGGATCAGCCCCAGCATTTT. Translating gives CAIRPSGDQPQHF.

The rearrangement links TRBV19 to TRBJ1-4, with 7 bases matching TRBD1. V shed 3 bases, J shed 8 bases, and the junction held 6 bases outside the gene matches. There are 14 residues in the CDR3. Germline lookup yields CDR1 LNHDA and CDR2 SQIVND (reference sequence). The CDR3 sequence is CASSMTGMEEKLFF. The CDR3 DNA sequence: TGTGCCAGTAGTATGACAGGGATGGAGGAAAAACTGTTTTTT.

Only a few counts were recorded for this clone. CDR3: CASSRGVAPLYV. Here the CDR3 DNA reads TGTGCCAGCAGTCGGGGGGTGGCCCCCCTGTACGTC. The V gene is TRBV12-3 or TRBV12-4, the J gene TRBJ2-7, with TRBD2 identical over 7 bases. This CDR3 has 12 residues. With V trimmed by 5 bases and J by 12 bases, 10 bases remained unmatched.

The V and J genes are TRBV15 and TRBJ1-4; D might be TRBD1 (5 bases). V shed 0 bases and J shed 10 bases, with 9 bases lying between them. This CDR3 region has 13 residues. Per germline, CDR1 LNHNV and CDR2 YYDKDF (reference sequence). The CDR3 region is CATSRDRVGKLFF. The CDR3 DNA reads as TGTGCCACCAGCAGAGACAGGGTTGGAAAACTGTTTTTT.

The chain is built from TRBV10-3 and TRBJ1-3; 8 positions agree with TRBD1. The CDR3 covers 15 residues. Losses at the gene ends were 10 bases for V and 0 bases for J; bases not matched to a gene: 8. Germline values: CDR1 ENHRY, CDR2 SYGVKD. The CDR3 DNA follows: TGTGCCACCGCCGGGACAGGTTCCTCTGGAAACACCATATATTTT. It translates to CATAGTGSSGNTIYF.

J is TRBJ1-1 and V is TRBV7-2; 8 nucleotides line up with TRBD1. This CDR3 is built from 17 residues. Germline CDR1 and CDR2: SGHTA and FQGNSA. The trim removed 5 bases at V and 3 bases at J, leaving 14 bases unmatched. Here the CDR3 reads CASSLSSTGVGDTEAFF. CDR3 coding DNA: TGTGCCAGCAGCCTAAGCTCGACAGGGGTGGGGGACACTGAAGCTTTCTTT.

The rearrangement links TRBV4-2 to TRBJ2-1; the match to TRBD2 covers 9 bases. The CDR3 extends over 21 amino acids. Germline CDR1 is LGHNA and CDR2 is YNFKEQ. V shed 4 bases, J shed 4 bases, and the junction held 23 bases outside the gene matches. The CDR3 DNA reads TGTGCCAGCAGCCCACCGGGAAGATTGACTAGCGGACGCAATAGTTACAATGAGCAGTTCTTC. Protein: CASSPPGRLTSGRNSYNEQFF.